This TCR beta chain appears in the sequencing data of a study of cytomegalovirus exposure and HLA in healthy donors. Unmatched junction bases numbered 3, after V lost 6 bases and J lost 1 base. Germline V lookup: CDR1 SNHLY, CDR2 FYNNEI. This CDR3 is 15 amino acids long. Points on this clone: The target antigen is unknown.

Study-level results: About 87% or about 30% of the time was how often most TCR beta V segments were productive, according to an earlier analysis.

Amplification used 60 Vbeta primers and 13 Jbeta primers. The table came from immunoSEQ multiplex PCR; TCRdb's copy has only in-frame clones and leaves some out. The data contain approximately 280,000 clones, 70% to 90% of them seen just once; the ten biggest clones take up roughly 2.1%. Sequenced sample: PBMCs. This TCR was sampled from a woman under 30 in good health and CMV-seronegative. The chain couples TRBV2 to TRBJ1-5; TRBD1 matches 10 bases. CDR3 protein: CASREGQGSNQPQHF. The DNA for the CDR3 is TGTGCCAGCAGGGAGGGACAGGGGAGCAATCAGCCCCAGCATTTT.